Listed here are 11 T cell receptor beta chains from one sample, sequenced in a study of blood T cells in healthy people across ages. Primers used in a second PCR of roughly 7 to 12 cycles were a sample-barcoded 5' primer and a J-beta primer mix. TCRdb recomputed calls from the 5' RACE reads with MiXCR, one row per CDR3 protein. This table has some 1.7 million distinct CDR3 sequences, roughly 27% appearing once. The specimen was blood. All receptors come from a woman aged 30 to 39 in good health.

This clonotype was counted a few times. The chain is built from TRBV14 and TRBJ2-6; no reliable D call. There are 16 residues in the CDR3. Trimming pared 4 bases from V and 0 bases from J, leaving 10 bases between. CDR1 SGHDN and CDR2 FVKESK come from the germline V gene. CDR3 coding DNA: TGTGCCAGCAGCCCCCGCGACAACTCTGGGGCCAACGTCCTGACTTTC. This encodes CASSPRDNSGANVLTF.

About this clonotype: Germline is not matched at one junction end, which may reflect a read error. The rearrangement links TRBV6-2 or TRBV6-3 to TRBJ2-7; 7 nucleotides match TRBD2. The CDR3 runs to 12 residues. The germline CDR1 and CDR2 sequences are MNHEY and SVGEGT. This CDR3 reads CASSRGDYEHYF. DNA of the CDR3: TGTGCCAGCAGCCGGGGGGACTACGAGCACTACTTC.

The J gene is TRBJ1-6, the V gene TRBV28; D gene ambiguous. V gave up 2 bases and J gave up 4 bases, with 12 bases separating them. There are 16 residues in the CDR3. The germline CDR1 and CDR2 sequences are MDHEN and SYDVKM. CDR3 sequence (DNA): TGTGCCAGCAGTTTAGCAAGGGCCGTTTATAATTCACCCCTCCACTTT. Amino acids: CASSLARAVYNSPLHF.

CDR3 protein: CASSGGHGAGELFF. The DNA for the CDR3 is TGCGCCAGCAGTGGGGGCCATGGTGCCGGGGAGCTGTTTTTT. The chain uses TRBV4-1 and TRBJ2-2; TRBD1 might be the D (6 bases). Germline CDR1 is MGHRA and CDR2 is YSYEKL. V dropped 6 bases and J dropped 6 bases, with 14 bases sitting between them. This CDR3 contains 14 residues.

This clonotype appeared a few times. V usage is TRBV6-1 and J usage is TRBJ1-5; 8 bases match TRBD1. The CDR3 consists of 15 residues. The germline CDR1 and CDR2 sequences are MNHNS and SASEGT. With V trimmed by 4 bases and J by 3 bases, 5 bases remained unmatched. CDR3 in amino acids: CASSVDRAFNQPQHF. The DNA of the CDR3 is TGTGCCAGCAGTGTGGACAGGGCCTTCAATCAGCCCCAGCATTTT.

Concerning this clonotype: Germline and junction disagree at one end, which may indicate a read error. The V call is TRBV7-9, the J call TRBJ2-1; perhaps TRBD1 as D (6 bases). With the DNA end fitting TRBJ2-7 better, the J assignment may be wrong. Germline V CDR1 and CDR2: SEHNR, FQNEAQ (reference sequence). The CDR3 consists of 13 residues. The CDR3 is CASSLGQYYGQYF. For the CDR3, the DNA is TGTGCCAGCAGCCTAGGACAGTACTACGGGCAGTACTTC.

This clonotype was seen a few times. Here the CDR3 DNA reads TGCAGTGCTAGTTCCGGGGTCGGGCAGCCCCAGCATTTT. Protein: CSASSGVGQPQHF. This chain connects TRBV20-1 to TRBJ1-5; D ambiguous. Trimming cost V 3 bases and J 7 bases, with 13 bases left between them. The CDR3 covers 13 residues. Per the germline V gene, CDR1 is DFQATT and CDR2 is SNEGSKA (reference sequence).

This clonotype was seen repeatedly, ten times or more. The CDR3 is CASSFSGVQEQFF. CDR3 in DNA: TGTGCCAGCAGCTTTTCGGGGGTACAGGAGCAGTTCTTC. V usage is TRBV11-2 and J usage is TRBJ2-1, with D perhaps matching TRBD2 (6 bases). CDR3 length: 13 amino acids. Trimming removed 3 bases from V and 10 bases from J, with 13 bases in between. Germline V gene sequence: CDR1 SGHAT, CDR2 FQNNGV. The complete variable domain, with remaining parts taken from reference TRBV11-2 and TRBJ2-1, reads EAGVAQSPRYKIIEKRQSVAFWCNPISGHATLYWYQQILGQGPKLLIQFQNNGVVDDSQLPKDRFSAERLKGVDSTLKIQPAKLEDSAVYLCASSFSGVQEQFFGPGTRLTVL.

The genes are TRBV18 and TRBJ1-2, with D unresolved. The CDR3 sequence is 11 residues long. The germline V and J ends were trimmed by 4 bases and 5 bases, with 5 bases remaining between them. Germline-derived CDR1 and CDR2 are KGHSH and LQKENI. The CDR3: CASSQKYGYTF. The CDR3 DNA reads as TGTGCCAGCTCACAGAAATATGGCTACACCTTC.

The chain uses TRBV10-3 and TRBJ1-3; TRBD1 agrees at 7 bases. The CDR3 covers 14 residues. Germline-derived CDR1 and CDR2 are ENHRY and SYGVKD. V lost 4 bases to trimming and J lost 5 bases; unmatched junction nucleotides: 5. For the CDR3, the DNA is TGTGCCATCAGTGGAGACAGGGCGCGAAACACCATATATTTT. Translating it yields CAISGDRARNTIYF.

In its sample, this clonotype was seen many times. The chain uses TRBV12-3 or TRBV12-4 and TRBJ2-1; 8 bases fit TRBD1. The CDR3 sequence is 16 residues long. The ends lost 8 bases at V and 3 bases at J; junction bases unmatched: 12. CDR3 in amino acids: CASGTSTGASYNEQFF. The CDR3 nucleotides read TGTGCCAGCGGAACATCGACAGGGGCAAGCTACAATGAGCAGTTCTTC.